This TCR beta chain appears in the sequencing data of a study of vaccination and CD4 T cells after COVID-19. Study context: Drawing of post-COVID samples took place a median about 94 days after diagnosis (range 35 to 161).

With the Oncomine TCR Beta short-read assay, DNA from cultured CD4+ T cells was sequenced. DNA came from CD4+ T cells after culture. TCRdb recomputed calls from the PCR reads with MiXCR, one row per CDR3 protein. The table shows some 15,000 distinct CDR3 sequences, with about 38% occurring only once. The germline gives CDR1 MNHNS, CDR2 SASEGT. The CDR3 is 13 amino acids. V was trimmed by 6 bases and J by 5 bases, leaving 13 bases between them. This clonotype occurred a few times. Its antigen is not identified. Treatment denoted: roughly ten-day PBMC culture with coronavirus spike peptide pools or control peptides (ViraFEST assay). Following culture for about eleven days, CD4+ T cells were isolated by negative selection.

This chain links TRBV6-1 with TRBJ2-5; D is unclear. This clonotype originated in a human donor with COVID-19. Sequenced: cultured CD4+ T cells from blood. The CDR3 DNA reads TGTGCCAGCAGGTTAGGGCGGTGGGAGACCCAGTACTTC. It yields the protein CASRLGRWETQYF.